A selection of T cell receptor beta chains follows, all from one sample in a study of T cell responses to AZD1222 COVID-19 vaccine. Using immunoSEQ multiplex PCR, the repertoire was profiled, and TCRdb retains in-frame clones only, with some absent. The sample holds about 28,000 clones; about 77% are singletons and the top ten take roughly 6.2%. Sequencing used peripheral blood, obtained on day 0 of AZD1222 vaccination. These receptors all come from an adult in good health. Each CDR3 is given with its conserved first and last residue. A D gene is named only where the DNA matches it firmly. Rows may omit the clone size; those that give it use once, few, many or a size class.

j_call d_call clone_size v_call cdr3_aa cdr3_nt
TRBJ1-1 TRBD1 - TRBV7-2 CASSYRDRLTEAFF TGTGCCAGCAGCTACCGGGACAGGTTGACTGAAGCTTTCTTT
TRBJ1-2 TRBD1 - TRBV5-4 CASSPDRVEGYTF TGTGCCAGCAGTCCCGACAGGGTGGAGGGCTACACCTTC
TRBJ1-1 - few TRBV9 CASSEGGFGTEAFF TGTGCCAGCAGCGAGGGGGGGTTTGGCACTGAAGCTTTCTTT
TRBJ1-6 - few TRBV7-2 CASSFPPQGLNSPLHF TGTGCCAGCAGCTTCCCTCCTCAGGGTTTGAATTCACCCCTCCACTTT
TRBJ1-4 - once TRBV3-1/TRBV3-2 CASSHPPNEKLFF TGTGCCAGCAGCCACCCCCCTAATGAAAAACTGTTTTTT
TRBJ1-4 - - TRBV18 CASSPRRGEGEKLFF TGTGCCAGCTCACCAAGAAGGGGAGAAGGTGAAAAACTGTTTTTT
TRBJ2-4 TRBD2 - TRBV18 CASSPPAGSNIQYF TGTGCCAGCTCACCACCAGCGGGGTCCAACATTCAGTACTTC
TRBJ2-3 - - TRBV4-1 CASSPDGKSTDTQYF TGCGCCAGCAGCCCGGACGGAAAAAGCACAGATACGCAGTATTTT
TRBJ2-7 - - TRBV5-6 CASSLTEYEQYF TGTGCCAGCAGCTTGACTGAGTACGAGCAGTACTTC
TRBJ2-2 - few TRBV9 CASSRPRNTGELFF TGTGCCAGCAGCAGACCCCGGAACACCGGGGAGCTGTTTTTT
TRBJ2-3 TRBD1 - TRBV19 CASGNRGYGTDTQYF TGTGCCAGTGGAAACAGGGGATATGGCACAGATACGCAGTATTTT
TRBJ2-2 - - TRBV6-5 CASKISNTGELFF TGTGCCAGCAAGATCAGCAACACCGGGGAGCTGTTTTTT
TRBJ1-2 - - TRBV6-5 CASARDSSNYGYTF TGTGCCAGCGCCCGTGACAGCTCTAACTATGGCTACACCTTC
TRBJ1-2 - - TRBV19 CASRETGPRGYTF TGTGCCAGTAGGGAAACAGGGCCCAGGGGCTACACCTTC
TRBJ2-5 TRBD2 - TRBV7-2 CASSSGLAGAGETQYF TGTGCCAGCAGCTCGGGACTAGCGGGAGCTGGGGAGACCCAGTACTTC
TRBJ1-1 TRBD1 - TRBV6-5 CASSQDRSEAFF TGTGCCAGCAGCCAGGACAGGTCTGAAGCTTTCTTT
TRBJ2-1 TRBD2 - TRBV7-8 CASSHTSGRKEKFF TGTGCCAGCAGCCACACTAGCGGGAGAAAGGAAAAGTTCTTC
TRBJ1-4 - - TRBV12-3/TRBV12-4 CASKPTGEKLFF TGTGCCAGCAAACCAACAGGGGAAAAACTGTTTTTT
TRBJ2-3 TRBD2 - TRBV5-1 CASSETSGNIDTQYF TGCGCCAGCAGCGAGACTAGCGGGAATATAGATACGCAGTATTTT
TRBJ2-1 TRBD2 - TRBV18 CASSQASGGANEQFF TGTGCCAGCTCACAAGCTAGCGGGGGCGCGAATGAGCAGTTCTTC
TRBJ2-7 - - TRBV7-2 CASSLTPRSHEQYF TGTGCCAGCAGCTTGACACCCCGGAGCCACGAGCAGTACTTC
TRBJ1-1 TRBD1 - TRBV14 CASSWDRPTEAFF TGTGCCAGCAGTTGGGACAGGCCCACTGAAGCTTTCTTT
TRBJ1-2 - - TRBV19 CASTRSDSLLSVGYTF TGTGCCAGTACCAGGTCAGACTCTCTCCTTAGTGTTGGCTACACCTTC
TRBJ2-7 - few TRBV5-1 CASSLPVPYEQYF TGCGCCAGCAGCTTGCCGGTTCCCTACGAGCAGTACTTC
TRBJ1-5 - - TRBV6-2/TRBV6-3 CASSYSSNQPQHF TGTGCCAGCAGTTACTCGTCCAATCAGCCCCAGCATTTT
TRBJ1-2 - - TRBV27 CASSLSPTDGYTF TGTGCCAGCAGTTTATCGCCTACAGATGGCTACACCTTC
TRBJ2-5 - - TRBV16 CASSREETQYF TGTGCCAGCAGCCGCGAAGAGACCCAGTACTTC
TRBJ1-5 - - TRBV6-5 CASSREQNQPQHF TGTGCCAGCAGCCGGGAGCAGAATCAGCCCCAGCATTTT
TRBJ1-1 - - TRBV5-1 CASSSQGLGDTEAFF TGCGCCAGCAGCTCACAGGGACTCGGTGACACTGAAGCTTTCTTT
TRBJ1-2 - - TRBV28 CASSFQGYGYTF TGTGCCAGCAGTTTCCAGGGTTATGGCTACACCTTC
TRBJ1-4 TRBD1 once TRBV19 CASSLTGQGTLLIEKLFF TGTGCCAGTAGCCTTACCGGACAGGGGACTCTCCTAATTGAAAAACTGTTTTTT
TRBJ1-5 - - TRBV18 CASSPSGVNQPQHF TGTGCCAGCTCACCATCAGGTGTCAATCAGCCCCAGCATTTT
TRBJ1-3 - - TRBV7-2 CASSFSRGIGNTIYF TGTGCCAGCAGCTTCTCCAGGGGAATCGGAAACACCATATATTTT
TRBJ2-7 - few TRBV3-1/TRBV3-2 CASSQAGAPTYEQYF TGTGCCAGCAGCCAAGCGGGGGCCCCAACCTACGAGCAGTACTTC
TRBJ2-5 - - TRBV9 CASSRRDNQETQYF TGTGCCAGCAGCAGAAGGGACAACCAAGAGACCCAGTACTTC
TRBJ2-3 - - TRBV24-1 CATSDPPTDTQYF TGTGCCACCAGTGATCCCCCGACAGATACGCAGTATTTT
TRBJ1-1 - - TRBV20-1 CSASGGVNTEAFF TGCAGTGCTAGTGGAGGAGTGAACACTGAAGCTTTCTTT
TRBJ2-3 TRBD2 - TRBV7-2 CASSLAGGSYTDTQYF TGTGCCAGCAGCTTGGCGGGAGGAAGCTACACAGATACGCAGTATTTT
TRBJ2-2 - few TRBV6-4 CASRGANTGELFF TGTGCCAGCAGGGGAGCAAACACCGGGGAGCTGTTTTTT
TRBJ1-1 - - TRBV7-2 CASSPGEARRPQQGFF TGTGCCAGCAGCCCAGGGGAGGCAAGGCGACCGCAACAAGGTTTCTTT
TRBJ2-1 TRBD2 - TRBV6-4 CASSTGGANEQFF TGTGCCAGCAGCACCGGGGGGGCTAATGAGCAGTTCTTC
TRBJ1-5 TRBD1 few TRBV29-1 CSVEDVGTGGRLTQHF TGCAGCGTTGAAGATGTCGGGACAGGGGGTAGGTTAACCCAGCATTTT
TRBJ2-5 TRBD2 - TRBV5-1 CASSSLATQETQYF TGCGCCAGCAGCTCACTAGCGACACAAGAGACCCAGTACTTC
TRBJ1-2 - - TRBV30 CAWSVAGGLGYTF TGTGCCTGGAGTGTCGCGGGAGGCCTTGGCTACACCTTC
TRBJ2-5 TRBD1 - TRBV27 CASRPGQRWETQYF TGTGCCAGCAGACCGGGACAGCGGTGGGAGACCCAGTACTTC
TRBJ1-2 TRBD1 once TRBV19 CASTMTGGTGENYGYTF TGTGCCAGTACCATGACTGGGGGGACAGGTGAAAACTATGGCTACACCTTC
TRBJ1-6 TRBD1 - TRBV30 CAWQGQLSYNSPLHF TGTGCCTGGCAGGGACAGTTGTCCTATAATTCACCCCTCCACTTT
TRBJ1-3 - - TRBV30 CAWSVTRPGNTIYF TGTGCCTGGAGTGTAACCCGGCCTGGAAACACCATATATTTT
TRBJ2-5 - few TRBV25-1 CASSEQGRETQYF TGTGCCAGCAGTGAACAGGGGCGAGAGACCCAGTACTTC
TRBJ1-1 - - TRBV5-6 CASSLRFGELRAFF TGTGCCAGCAGCTTGCGTTTTGGGGAGCTACGAGCTTTCTTT
TRBJ2-3 TRBD2 - TRBV5-1 CASSLRLAGGSDTQYF TGCGCCAGCAGCTTGCGGCTAGCGGGGGGCTCAGATACGCAGTATTTT
TRBJ1-2 TRBD1 - TRBV19 CASSINRQGSYGYTF TGTGCCAGTAGTATAAATCGACAGGGGAGCTATGGCTACACCTTC
TRBJ2-1 - - TRBV5-1 CASSYQDWKNEQFF TGCGCCAGCAGCTACCAGGACTGGAAGAATGAGCAGTTCTTC
TRBJ1-6 TRBD1 - TRBV7-9 CASSFRQGVTPLHF TGTGCCAGCAGCTTCCGACAGGGGGTAACCCCCCTCCACTTT